The source of this T cell receptor beta chain is a study of control samples from healthy donors and cancer patients (TCRdb year 2020). The library was made by the immunoSEQ multiplex PCR assay. TCRdb retrieved this table from immuneACCESS and kept in-frame rearrangements only. Not all clones are present; in checked studies, unresolved V genes account for under half, and no reason is known for the remainder. This sample comprises about 100,000 clones, around four fifths of them detected only once. The ten top clones hold around 20% of the sample. To note about this clone: Its antigen target is currently unknown. One base away there is no much larger clone; base qualities are not given.

Between the V and J ends, shortened by 3 bases and 4 bases respectively, the junction contains 12 bases. From a lookup of the germline V gene, CDR1 and CDR2 are MDHEN and SYDVKM. Reading from cysteine to phenylalanine, the CDR3 counts 14 amino acids. The DNA shown is the 42-base CDR3, in frame from base 1. Sequencing was done on a sample of blood. This receptor was identified in a man younger than 45 in good health. The sequence joins TRBV28 to TRBJ1-1; possibly the D gene is TRBD1, per 6 matching bases. CDR3 loop: CASSFPGARTEAFF. The nucleotide sequence reads as follows: TGTGCCAGCAGTTTCCCAGGGGCTCGCACTGAAGCTTTCTTT.